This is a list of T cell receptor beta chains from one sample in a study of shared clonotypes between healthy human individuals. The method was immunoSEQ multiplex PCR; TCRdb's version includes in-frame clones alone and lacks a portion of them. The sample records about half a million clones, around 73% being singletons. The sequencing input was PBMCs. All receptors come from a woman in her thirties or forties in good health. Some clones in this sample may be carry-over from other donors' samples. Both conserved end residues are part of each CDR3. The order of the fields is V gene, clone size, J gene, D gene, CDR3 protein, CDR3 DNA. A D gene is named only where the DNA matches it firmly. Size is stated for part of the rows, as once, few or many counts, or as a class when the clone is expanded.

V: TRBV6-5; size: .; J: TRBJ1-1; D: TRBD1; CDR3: CASSSGQGNTEAFF; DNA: TGTGCCAGCAGTTCAGGACAGGGGAACACTGAAGCTTTCTTT
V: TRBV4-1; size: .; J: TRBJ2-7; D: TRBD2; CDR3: CASSQDRRAGGSYEQYF; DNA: TGCGCCAGCAGCCAAGATCGGAGGGCGGGAGGCTCCTACGAGCAGTACTTC
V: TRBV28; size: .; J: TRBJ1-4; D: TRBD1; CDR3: CASSPGGQAYSNEKLFF; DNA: TGTGCCAGCAGCCCTGGGGGACAGGCCTATTCTAATGAAAAACTGTTTTTT
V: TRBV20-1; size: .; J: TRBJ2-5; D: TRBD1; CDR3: CSARQGQTQYF; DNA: TGCAGTGCCAGACAGGGCCAGACCCAGTACTTC
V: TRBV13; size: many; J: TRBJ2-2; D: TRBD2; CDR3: CASSPTSGRNTGELFF; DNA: TGTGCCAGCAGCCCGACTAGCGGGAGAAATACCGGGGAGCTGTTTTTT
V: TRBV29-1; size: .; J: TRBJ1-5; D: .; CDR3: CSATDDPNQPQHF; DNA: TGCAGCGCAACGGATGACCCCAATCAGCCCCAGCATTTT
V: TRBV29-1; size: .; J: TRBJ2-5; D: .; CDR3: CSVARDPQETQYF; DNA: TGCAGCGTTGCTAGGGATCCCCAAGAGACCCAGTACTTC
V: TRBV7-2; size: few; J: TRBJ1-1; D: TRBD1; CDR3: CASSLAPGQGYTEAFF; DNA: TGTGCCAGCAGCTTAGCACCGGGACAGGGATACACTGAAGCTTTCTTT
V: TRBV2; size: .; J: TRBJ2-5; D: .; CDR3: CASRRHPQETQYF; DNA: TGTGCCAGCAGGAGACACCCCCAAGAGACCCAGTACTTC
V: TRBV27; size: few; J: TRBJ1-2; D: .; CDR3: CASSLSASNYGYTF; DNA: TGTGCCAGCAGTTTGTCGGCCAGTAACTATGGCTACACCTTC
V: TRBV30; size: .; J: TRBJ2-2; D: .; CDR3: CAWRLTGTGELFF; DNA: TGTGCCTGGAGGCTGACCGGGACCGGGGAGCTGTTTTTT
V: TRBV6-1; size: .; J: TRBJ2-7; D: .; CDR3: CASSASAGLSYEQYF; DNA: TGTGCCAGCAGTGCCTCGGCAGGGCTCTCCTACGAGCAGTACTTC
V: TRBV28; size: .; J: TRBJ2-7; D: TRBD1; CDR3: CASSSRTGRYEQYF; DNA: TGTGCCAGCAGTTCTCGGACAGGACGTTACGAGCAGTACTTC
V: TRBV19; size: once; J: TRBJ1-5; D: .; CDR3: CASSDSNQPQHF; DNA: TGTGCCAGTAGCGATAGCAATCAGCCCCAGCATTTT
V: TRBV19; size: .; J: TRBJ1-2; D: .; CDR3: CASNQGRNHNYGYTF; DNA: TGTGCCAGTAATCAAGGCCGGAATCATAACTATGGCTACACCTTC
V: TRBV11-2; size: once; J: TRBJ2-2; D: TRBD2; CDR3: CASSLRGGRAGGELFF; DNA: TGTGCCAGCAGCTTACGTGGCGGGAGAGCCGGCGGGGAGCTGTTTTTT
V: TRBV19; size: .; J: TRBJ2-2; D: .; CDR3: CASRWSRDTGELFF; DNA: TGTGCCAGTCGCTGGAGTCGGGACACCGGGGAGCTGTTTTTT
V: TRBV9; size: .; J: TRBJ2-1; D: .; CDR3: CASSVGSFGDEQFF; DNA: TGTGCCAGCAGCGTGGGTAGCTTTGGGGATGAGCAGTTCTTC
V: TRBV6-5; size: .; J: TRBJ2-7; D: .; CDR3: CASSGVYEQYF; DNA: TGTGCCAGCAGTGGGGTGTACGAGCAGTACTTC
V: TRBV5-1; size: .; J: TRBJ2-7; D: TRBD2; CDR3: CASSREGGRRSYEQYF; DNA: TGCGCCAGCAGCCGGGAGGGCGGGAGGCGGTCCTACGAGCAGTACTTC
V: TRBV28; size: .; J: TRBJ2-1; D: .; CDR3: CASSPLGWGLSNEQFF; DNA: TGTGCCAGCAGTCCCCTGGGGTGGGGGCTATCTAATGAGCAGTTCTTC
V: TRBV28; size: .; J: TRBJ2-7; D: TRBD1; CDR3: CASSLSGRQGIHEQYF; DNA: TGTGCCAGCAGTTTATCCGGCCGACAGGGGATTCACGAGCAGTACTTC
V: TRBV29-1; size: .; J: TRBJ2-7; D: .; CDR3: CSVSSVRGFNEQYF; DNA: TGCAGCGTTTCCTCAGTTCGGGGGTTCAACGAGCAGTACTTC
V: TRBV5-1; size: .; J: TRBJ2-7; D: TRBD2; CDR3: CASSFMSSGRDEQYF; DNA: TGCGCCAGCAGCTTTATGTCTAGCGGGAGAGACGAGCAGTACTTC
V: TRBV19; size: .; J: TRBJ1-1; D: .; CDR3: CASSIDRPPYEAFF; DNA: TGTGCCAGTAGTATAGATCGACCCCCCTATGAAGCTTTCTTT
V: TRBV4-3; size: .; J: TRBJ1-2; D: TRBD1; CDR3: CASSQDYRGWGGYTF; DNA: TGCGCCAGCAGCCAAGACTACAGGGGCTGGGGAGGCTACACCTTC
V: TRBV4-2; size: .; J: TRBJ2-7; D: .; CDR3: CASSQEMGEYYEQYF; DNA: TGTGCCAGCAGCCAAGAAATGGGGGAGTACTACGAGCAGTACTTC
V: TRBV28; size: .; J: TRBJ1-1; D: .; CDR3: CASRGTVNTEAFF; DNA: TGTGCCAGCCGCGGGACGGTGAACACTGAAGCTTTCTTT
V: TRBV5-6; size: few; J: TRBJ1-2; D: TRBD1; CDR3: CASSSDRGGGYGYTF; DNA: TGTGCCAGCAGCTCGGACAGGGGCGGTGGCTATGGCTACACCTTC
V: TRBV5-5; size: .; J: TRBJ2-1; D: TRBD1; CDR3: CASSLVRGQGYNEQFF; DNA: TGTGCCAGCAGCTTGGTCAGGGGACAGGGATACAATGAGCAGTTCTTC
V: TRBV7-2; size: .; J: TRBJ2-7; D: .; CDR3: CASSRPGVQYYEQYF; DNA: TGTGCCAGCAGCCGGCCAGGGGTCCAATACTACGAGCAGTACTTC
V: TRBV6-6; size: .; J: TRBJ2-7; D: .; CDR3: CACTGSGYEQYF; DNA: TGTGCCTGCACCGGGAGTGGCTACGAGCAGTACTTC
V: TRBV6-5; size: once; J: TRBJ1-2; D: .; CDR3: CASSYTRDYGYTF; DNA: TGTGCCAGCAGTTACACTCGGGACTATGGCTACACCTTC
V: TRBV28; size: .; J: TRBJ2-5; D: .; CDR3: CASRGSVSQETQYF; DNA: TGTGCCAGCAGGGGTAGCGTCTCCCAAGAGACCCAGTACTTC
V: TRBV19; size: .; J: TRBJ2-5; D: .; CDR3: CASSMGLGWTQYF; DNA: TGTGCCAGTAGTATGGGGCTGGGTTGGACCCAGTACTTC
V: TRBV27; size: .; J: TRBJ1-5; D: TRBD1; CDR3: CASSLIQGVNQPQHF; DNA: TGTGCCAGCAGTCTTATACAGGGGGTGAATCAGCCCCAGCATTTT
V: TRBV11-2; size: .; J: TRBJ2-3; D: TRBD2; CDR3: CASSRLAGNTDTQYF; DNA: TGTGCCAGCAGCCGACTAGCGGGGAACACAGATACGCAGTATTTT
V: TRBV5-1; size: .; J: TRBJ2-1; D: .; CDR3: CASSQGTGNNEQFF; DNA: TGCGCCAGCAGCCAAGGGACTGGAAACAATGAGCAGTTCTTC
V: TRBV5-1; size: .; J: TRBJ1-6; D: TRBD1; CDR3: CASSFDRGLVSPLHF; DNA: TGCGCCAGCAGCTTTGACAGGGGCCTTGTGTCACCCCTCCACTTT
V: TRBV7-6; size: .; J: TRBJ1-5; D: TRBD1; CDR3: CASSLAGQGGQPQHF; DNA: TGTGCCAGCAGCTTAGCGGGACAGGGGGGTCAGCCCCAGCATTTT
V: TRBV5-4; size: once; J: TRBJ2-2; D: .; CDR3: CASSLGEGWITGELFF; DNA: TGTGCCAGCAGCTTGGGGGAAGGGTGGATCACCGGGGAGCTGTTTTTT
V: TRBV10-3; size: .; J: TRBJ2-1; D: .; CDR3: CATGTGDGSSYNEQFF; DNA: TGTGCCACCGGAACGGGGGACGGGAGCTCCTACAATGAGCAGTTCTTC
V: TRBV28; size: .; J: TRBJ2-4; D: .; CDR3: CASSRWGHEPGLAKNIQYF; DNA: TGTGCCAGCAGTCGATGGGGACACGAACCCGGACTAGCCAAAAACATTCAGTACTTC
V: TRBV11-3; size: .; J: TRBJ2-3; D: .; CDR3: CASSLDPLAGTDTQYF; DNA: TGTGCCAGCAGCTTAGATCCTTTGGCGGGCACAGATACGCAGTATTTT
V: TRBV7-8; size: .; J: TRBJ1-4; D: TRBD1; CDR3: CASSRHRGTDEKLFF; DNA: TGTGCCAGCAGCCGACACAGGGGCACAGATGAAAAACTGTTTTTT
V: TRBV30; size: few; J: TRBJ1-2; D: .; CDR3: CASYVYGYTF; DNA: TGTGCCAGTTATGTCTATGGCTACACCTTC
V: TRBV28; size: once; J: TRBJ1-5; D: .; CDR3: CAHGDSNQPQHF; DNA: TGTGCCCACGGAGATAGCAATCAGCCCCAGCATTTT
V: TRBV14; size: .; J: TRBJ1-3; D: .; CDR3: CASSQDATIFSGNTIYF; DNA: TGTGCCAGCAGCCAAGATGCCACTATCTTCTCTGGAAACACCATATATTTT
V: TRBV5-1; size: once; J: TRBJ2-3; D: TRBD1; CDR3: CASSTQGAGDTQYF; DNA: TGCGCCAGCAGCACGCAGGGGGCGGGAGATACGCAGTATTTT
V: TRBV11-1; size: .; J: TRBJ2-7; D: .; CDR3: CASSRTGSYEQYF; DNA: TGTGCCAGCAGCAGGACGGGTTCCTACGAGCAGTACTTC
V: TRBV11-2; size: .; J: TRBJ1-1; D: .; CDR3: CASSLDPNTEAFF; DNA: TGTGCCAGCAGCTTAGACCCGAACACTGAAGCTTTCTTT
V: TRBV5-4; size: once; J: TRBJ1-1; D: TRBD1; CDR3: CASSSDRGLFTEAFF; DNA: TGTGCCAGCAGCTCTGACAGGGGCCTGTTCACTGAAGCTTTCTTT